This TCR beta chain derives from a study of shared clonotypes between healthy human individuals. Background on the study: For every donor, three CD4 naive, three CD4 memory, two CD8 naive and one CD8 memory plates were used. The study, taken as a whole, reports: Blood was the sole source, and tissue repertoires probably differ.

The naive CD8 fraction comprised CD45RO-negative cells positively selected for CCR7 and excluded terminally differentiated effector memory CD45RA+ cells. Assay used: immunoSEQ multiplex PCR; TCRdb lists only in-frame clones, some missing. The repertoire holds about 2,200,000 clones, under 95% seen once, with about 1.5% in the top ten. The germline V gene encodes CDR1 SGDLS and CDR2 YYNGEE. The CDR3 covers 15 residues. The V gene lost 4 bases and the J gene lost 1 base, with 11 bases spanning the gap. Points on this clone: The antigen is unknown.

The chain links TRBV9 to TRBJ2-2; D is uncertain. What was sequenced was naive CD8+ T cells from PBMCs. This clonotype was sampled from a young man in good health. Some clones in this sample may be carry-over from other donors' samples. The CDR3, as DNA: TGTGCCAGCAGCCCGCGTGTGGGGAACACCGGGGAGCTGTTTTTT. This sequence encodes CASSPRVGNTGELFF.